The 7 T cell receptor beta chains reported below all come from one sample, sequenced in a study of neurological immune-mediated disorders (dated by TCRdb to between 2018 and 2021). The library was prepared using 5' RACE. Reads for this sample came from an Illumina HiSeq 2500. TCRdb trimmed public reads at Q25 via fastp, called clones via MiXCR and kept in-frame beta chains. Entries that share a CDR3 protein sequence are merged under the most common genes and DNA. This sample has 65,000 to 70,000 distinct CDR3 sequences in its table, and 4.1% of those were observed once. Just over 2.5% of the sample comes from the top ten. The sequencing input was PBMCs. All receptors derive from a man aged 45-65 years with multiple sclerosis.

This clonotype came up many times. The chain carries TRBV5-1 and TRBJ2-2, with 7 nucleotides matching TRBD2. The CDR3 consists of 16 residues. Trimming at V came to 0 bases and at J to 1 base, leaving 3 bases not matched to a gene. Germline loops: CDR1 SGHRS, CDR2 YFSETQ. This CDR3 is CASSLVQRGNTGELFF. CDR3 bases: TGCGCCAGCAGCTTGGTTCAGCGGGGGAACACCGGGGAGCTGTTTTTT. Combining the CDR3 with reference TRBV5-1 and TRBJ2-2 gives the whole variable domain KAGVTQTPRYLIKTRGQQVTLSCSPISGHRSVSWYQQTPGQGLQFLFEYFSETQRNKGNFPGRFSGRQFSNSRSEMNVSTLELGDSALYLCASSLVQRGNTGELFFGEGSRLTVL.

This clonotype has at least ten counts. The CDR3 region has the DNA TGTGCCAGCAGCCCTCGCGCGGGGTTAGGGAATGGCTACACCTTC. Its translation: CASSPRAGLGNGYTF. V usage is TRBV7-2 and J usage is TRBJ1-2; no firm D call. The CDR3 spans 15 residues. Germline V lookup: CDR1 SGHTA, CDR2 FQGNSA. The ends were cut back, 5 bases at V and 6 bases at J, with 19 bases in the middle. The full variable domain, rest sourced from reference TRBV7-2 and TRBJ1-2, is GAGVSQSPSNKVTEKGKDVELRCDPISGHTALYWYRQSLGQGLEFLIYFQGNSAPDKSGLPSDRFSAERTGGSVSTLTIQRTQQEDSAVYLCASSPRAGLGNGYTFGSGTRLTVV.

V and J are TRBV12-3 or TRBV12-4 and TRBJ1-1; D possibly corresponds to TRBD1 (6 bases). The germline V and J ends were trimmed by 4 bases and 4 bases, with 10 bases remaining between them. This CDR3 has 13 amino acids. CDR3 residues: CASSWGASTEAFF. CDR3 bases: TGTGCCAGCAGTTGGGGGGCCAGCACTGAAGCTTTCTTT.

This clonotype was seen ten or more times. An end of the junction differs from the germline gene, which may be a read error. The chain joins TRBV15 to TRBJ1-2, with a weak D call TRBD1 (6 bases). The CDR3 loop spans 14 amino acids. Germline assignment: CDR1 LNHNV and CDR2 YYDKDF (reference sequence). The CDR3 bases are TGTGCCACCAGCCGGGACACACATAACTATCGCTACACCTTC. The encoded protein is CATSRDTHNYRYTF.

This clonotype showed up many times. The chain is built from TRBV5-1 and TRBJ1-6; 9 nucleotides line up with TRBD1. Germline V gene data show CDR1 as SGHRS and CDR2 as YFSETQ. This CDR3 spans 16 amino acids. Unmatched junction bases numbered 8, after V lost 0 bases and J lost 10 bases. The CDR3 is CASSLALQGAGSPLHF. CDR3 DNA sequence: TGCGCCAGCAGCTTGGCCTTACAGGGGGCTGGATCACCCCTCCACTTT.

There are many counts of this clonotype. This rearrangement joins TRBV5-1 to TRBJ2-1; D not certain. The CDR3 covers 14 residues. The V gene's germline CDR1 is SGHRS and CDR2 YFSETQ. V was pared by 5 bases and J by 1 base, with 10 bases between. CDR3 sequence reads: CASSGWGSYNEQFF. The CDR3 DNA sequence: TGCGCCAGCAGTGGGTGGGGTTCCTACAATGAGCAGTTCTTC. Together with reference TRBV5-1 and TRBJ2-1, the CDR3 gives the full variable domain: KAGVTQTPRYLIKTRGQQVTLSCSPISGHRSVSWYQQTPGQGLQFLFEYFSETQRNKGNFPGRFSGRQFSNSRSEMNVSTLELGDSALYLCASSGWGSYNEQFFGPGTRLTVL.

This clonotype was observed at least ten times. The V call is TRBV7-8, the J call TRBJ2-5, with TRBD1 identical over 7 bases. V was pared by 1 base and J by 1 base, with 9 bases of the junction left unmatched. This CDR3 contains 17 residues. Germline loops: CDR1 SGHVS, CDR2 FQNEAQ. CDR3 in amino acids: CASSLGVGGIVQETQYF. As DNA, the CDR3 is TGTGCCAGCAGCTTAGGTGTAGGGGGCATCGTCCAAGAGACCCAGTACTTC.